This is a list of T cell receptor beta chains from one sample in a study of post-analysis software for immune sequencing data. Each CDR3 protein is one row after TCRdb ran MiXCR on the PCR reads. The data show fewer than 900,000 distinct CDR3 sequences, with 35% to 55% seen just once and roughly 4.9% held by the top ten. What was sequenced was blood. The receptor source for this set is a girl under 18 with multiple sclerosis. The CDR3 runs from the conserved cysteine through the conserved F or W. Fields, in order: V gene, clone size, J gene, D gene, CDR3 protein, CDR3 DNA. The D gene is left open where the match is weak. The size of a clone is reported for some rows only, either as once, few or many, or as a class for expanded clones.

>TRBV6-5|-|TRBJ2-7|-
CASSYREAQYF
TGTGCCAGCAGTTATAGAGAAGCCCAGTACTTC
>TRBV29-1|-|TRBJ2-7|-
CSVRSSGTSSYEQYF
TGCAGCGTTCGCAGTTCCGGGACGAGCTCCTACGAGCAGTACTTC
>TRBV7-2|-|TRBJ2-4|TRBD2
CASSLGPGGGAEEQYF
TGTGCCAGCAGCTTAGGACCGGGCGGGGGGGCTGAAGAGCAGTACTTC
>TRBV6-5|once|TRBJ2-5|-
CASSYSKGQETQYF
TGTGCCAGCAGTTACTCGAAGGGGCAAGAGACCCAGTACTTC
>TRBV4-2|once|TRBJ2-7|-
CASSRFLAGHEQYF
TGTGCCAGCAGCCGCTTTCTAGCAGGCCACGAGCAGTACTTC
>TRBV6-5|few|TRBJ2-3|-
CASSLGTITDTQYF
TGTGCCAGCAGTCTCGGGACCATAACAGATACGCAGTATTTT
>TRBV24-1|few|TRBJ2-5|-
CATSDLSRAGQQETQYF
TGTGCCACCAGTGATTTGAGCCGGGCAGGGCAACAAGAGACCCAGTACTTC
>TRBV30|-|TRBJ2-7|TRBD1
CAWNPGTGSYEQYF
TGTGCCTGGAATCCCGGGACAGGGTCCTACGAGCAGTACTTC
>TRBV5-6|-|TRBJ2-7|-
CASSADSGRGSYEQYF
TGTGCCAGCAGCGCGGATTCGGGGCGGGGCTCCTACGAGCAGTACTTC
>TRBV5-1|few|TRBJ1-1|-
CASSPEPGQLEAFF
TGCGCCAGCAGCCCCGAGCCGGGACAACTTGAAGCTTTCTTT
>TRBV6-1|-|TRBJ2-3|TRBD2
CASSPGTSGRAITDTQYF
TGTGCCAGCAGTCCCGGGACTAGCGGGAGGGCCATCACAGATACGCAGTATTTT
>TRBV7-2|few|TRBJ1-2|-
CASSLAGGGQGGYTF
TGTGCCAGCAGCTTAGCGGGAGGGGGGCAGGGTGGCTACACCTTC
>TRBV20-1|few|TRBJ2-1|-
CSARGDYNEQFF
TGCAGTGCTAGAGGGGACTACAATGAGCAGTTCTTC
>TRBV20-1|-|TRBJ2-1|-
CSARDPGGNRRNEQFF
TGCAGTGCTAGAGATCCGGGCGGGAACCGCCGCAATGAGCAGTTCTTC
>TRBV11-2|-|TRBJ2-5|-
CASSLGVGSRAGEETQYF
TGTGCCAGCAGCTTAGGGGTCGGTTCCAGGGCAGGAGAAGAGACCCAGTACTTC
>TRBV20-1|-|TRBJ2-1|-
CSARDRLAYNEQFF
TGCAGTGCTAGAGACCGACTAGCCTACAATGAGCAGTTCTTC
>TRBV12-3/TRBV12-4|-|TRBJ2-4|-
CASSTTGLRGVEQYF
TGTGCCAGCAGTACTACGGGACTCCGAGGGGTCGAACAGTACTTC
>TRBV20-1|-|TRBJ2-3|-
CNAGETGLSTDTQYF
TGCAATGCCGGTGAAACAGGGCTCAGCACAGATACGCAGTATTTT
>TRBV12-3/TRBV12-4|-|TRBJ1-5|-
CASTIKLGGNQPQHF
TGTGCCAGCACCATCAAACTAGGAGGGAATCAGCCCCAGCATTTT
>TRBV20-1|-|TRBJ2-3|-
CSARGSERTTDTQYF
TGCAGTGCTAGAGGGTCCGAAAGGACCACAGATACGCAGTATTTT
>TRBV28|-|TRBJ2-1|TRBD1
CASRRDRDNEQFF
TGTGCCAGTCGCCGGGACAGGGACAATGAGCAGTTCTTC
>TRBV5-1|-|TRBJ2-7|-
CASADSYNEQYF
TGCGCCAGCGCCGACTCCTACAATGAGCAGTACTTC
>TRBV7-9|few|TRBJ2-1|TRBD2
CASSLTSGYSDNEQFF
TGTGCCAGCAGCTTAACTAGCGGGTATTCAGACAATGAGCAGTTCTTC
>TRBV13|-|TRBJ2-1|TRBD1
CASSFDRDRVFF
TGTGCCAGCAGCTTTGACAGGGACCGCGTGTTCTTC
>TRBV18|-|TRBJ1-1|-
CASSPSQLNTEAFF
TGTGCCAGCTCACCATCTCAGTTGAACACTGAAGCTTTCTTT
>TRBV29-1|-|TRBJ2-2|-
CSVGQSNTGELFF
TGCAGCGTCGGACAGTCGAACACCGGGGAGCTGTTTTTT